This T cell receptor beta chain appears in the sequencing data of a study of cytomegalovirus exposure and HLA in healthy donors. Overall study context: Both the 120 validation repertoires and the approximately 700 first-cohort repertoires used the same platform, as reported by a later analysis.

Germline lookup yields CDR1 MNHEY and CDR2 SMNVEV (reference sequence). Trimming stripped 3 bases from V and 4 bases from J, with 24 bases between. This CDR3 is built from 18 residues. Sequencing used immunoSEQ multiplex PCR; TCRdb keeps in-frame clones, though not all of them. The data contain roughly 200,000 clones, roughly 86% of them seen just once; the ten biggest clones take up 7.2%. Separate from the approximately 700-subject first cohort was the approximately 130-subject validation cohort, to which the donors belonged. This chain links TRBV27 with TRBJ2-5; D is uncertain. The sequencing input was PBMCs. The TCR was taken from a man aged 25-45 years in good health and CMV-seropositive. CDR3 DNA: TGTGCCAGCAGTTTCGGCCACCGTAGCTTCCCCACGGGAGAGACCCAGTACTTC. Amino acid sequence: CASSFGHRSFPTGETQYF.